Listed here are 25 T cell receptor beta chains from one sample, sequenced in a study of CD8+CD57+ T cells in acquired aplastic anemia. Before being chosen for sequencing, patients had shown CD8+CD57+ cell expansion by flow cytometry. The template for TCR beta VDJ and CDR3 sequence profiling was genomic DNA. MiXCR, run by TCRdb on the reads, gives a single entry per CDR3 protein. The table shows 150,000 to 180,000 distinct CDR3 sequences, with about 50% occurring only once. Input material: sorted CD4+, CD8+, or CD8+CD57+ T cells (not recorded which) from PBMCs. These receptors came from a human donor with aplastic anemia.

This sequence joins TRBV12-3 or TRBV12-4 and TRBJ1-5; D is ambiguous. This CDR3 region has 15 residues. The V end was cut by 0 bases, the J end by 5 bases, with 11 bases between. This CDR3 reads CASSLAPMGDQPQHF. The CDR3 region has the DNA TGTGCCAGCAGTTTAGCGCCAATGGGTGATCAGCCCCAGCATTTT.

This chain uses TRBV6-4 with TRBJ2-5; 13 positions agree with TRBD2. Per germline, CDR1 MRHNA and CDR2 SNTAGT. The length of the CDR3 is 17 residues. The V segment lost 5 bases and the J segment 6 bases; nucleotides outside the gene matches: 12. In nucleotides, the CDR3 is TGTGCCAGCAGTCGGACTAGCGGGGGCCCTATTCCGAAGACCCAGTACTTC. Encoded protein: CASSRTSGGPIPKTQYF.

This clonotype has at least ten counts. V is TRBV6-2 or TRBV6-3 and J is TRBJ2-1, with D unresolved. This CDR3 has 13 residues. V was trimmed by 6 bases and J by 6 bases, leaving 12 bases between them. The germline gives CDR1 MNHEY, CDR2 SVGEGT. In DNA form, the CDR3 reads TGTGCCAGCAGCCCGGGTGGACGCAATGAGCAGTTCTTC. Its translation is CASSPGGRNEQFF.

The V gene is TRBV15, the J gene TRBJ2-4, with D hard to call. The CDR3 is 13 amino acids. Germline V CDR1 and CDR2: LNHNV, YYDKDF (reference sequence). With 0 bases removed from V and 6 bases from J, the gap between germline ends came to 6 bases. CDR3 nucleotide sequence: TGTGCCACCAGCAGAGAAGTGGCAAACATTCAGTACTTC. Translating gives CATSREVANIQYF.

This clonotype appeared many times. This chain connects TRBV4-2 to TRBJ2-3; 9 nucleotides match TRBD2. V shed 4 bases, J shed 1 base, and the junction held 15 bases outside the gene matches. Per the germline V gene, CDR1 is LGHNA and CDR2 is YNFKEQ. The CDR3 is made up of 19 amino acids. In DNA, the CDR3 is TGTGCCAGCAGCCCAACCCCTGGTAGCGGGGGCCTACGCACAGATACGCAGTATTTT. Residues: CASSPTPGSGGLRTDTQYF.

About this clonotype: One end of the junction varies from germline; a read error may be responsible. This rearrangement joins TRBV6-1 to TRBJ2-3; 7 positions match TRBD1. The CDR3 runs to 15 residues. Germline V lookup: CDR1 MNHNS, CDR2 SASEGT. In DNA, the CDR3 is TGCGCCAGCCGGCTACGACAGGGCAGCGCAGATACGCAGTATTTT. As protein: CASRLRQGSADTQYF.

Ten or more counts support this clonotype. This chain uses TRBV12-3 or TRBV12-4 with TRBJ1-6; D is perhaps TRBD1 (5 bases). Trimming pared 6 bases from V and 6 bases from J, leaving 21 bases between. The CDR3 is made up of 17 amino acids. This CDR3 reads CASSFSAGAAPNSPLHF. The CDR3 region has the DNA TGTGCCAGCAGCTTTTCCGCCGGGGCCGCCCCTAATTCACCCCTCCACTTT.

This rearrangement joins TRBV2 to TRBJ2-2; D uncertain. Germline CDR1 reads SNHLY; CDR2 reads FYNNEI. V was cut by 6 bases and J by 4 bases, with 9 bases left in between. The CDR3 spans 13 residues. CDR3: CASRRVSTGELFF. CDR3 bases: TGTGCCAGCAGAAGAGTATCCACCGGGGAGCTGTTTTTT.

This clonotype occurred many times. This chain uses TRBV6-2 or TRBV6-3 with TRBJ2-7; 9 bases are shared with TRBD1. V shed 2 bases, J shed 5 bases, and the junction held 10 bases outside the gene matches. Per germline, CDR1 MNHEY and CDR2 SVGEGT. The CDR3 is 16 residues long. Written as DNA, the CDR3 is TGTGCCAGCAGTTACCCACCCGGGACAGGGAGGGACGAGCAGTACTTC. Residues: CASSYPPGTGRDEQYF.

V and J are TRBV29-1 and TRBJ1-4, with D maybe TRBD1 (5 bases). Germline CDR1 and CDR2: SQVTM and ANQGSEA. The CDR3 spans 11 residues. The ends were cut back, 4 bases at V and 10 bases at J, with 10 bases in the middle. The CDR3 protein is CSVAGEGKLFF. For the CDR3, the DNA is TGCAGCGTTGCGGGGGAGGGAAAACTGTTTTTT.

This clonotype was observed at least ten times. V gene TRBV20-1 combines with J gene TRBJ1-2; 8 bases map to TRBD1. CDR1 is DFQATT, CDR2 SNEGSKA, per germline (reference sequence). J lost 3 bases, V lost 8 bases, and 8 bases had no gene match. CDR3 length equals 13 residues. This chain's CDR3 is CSSWTGPHYGYTF. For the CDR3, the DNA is TGCAGTTCCTGGACAGGGCCCCACTATGGCTACACCTTC.

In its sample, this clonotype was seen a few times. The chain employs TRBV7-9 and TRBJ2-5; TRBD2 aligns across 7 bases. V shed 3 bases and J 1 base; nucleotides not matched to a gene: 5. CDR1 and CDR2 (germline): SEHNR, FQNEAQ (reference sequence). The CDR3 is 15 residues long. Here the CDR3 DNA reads TGTGCCAGCAGCTTGGGGCGGGGGAGCCAAGAGACCCAGTACTTC. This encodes CASSLGRGSQETQYF.

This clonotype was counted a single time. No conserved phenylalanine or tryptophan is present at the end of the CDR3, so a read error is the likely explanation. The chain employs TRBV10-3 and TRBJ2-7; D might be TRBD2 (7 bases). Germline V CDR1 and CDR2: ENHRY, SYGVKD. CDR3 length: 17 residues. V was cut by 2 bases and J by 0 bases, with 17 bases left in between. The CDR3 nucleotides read TGTGCCATCAGTGAGGGGGGGGGCACCTTCGTCTCCTACGAGCAGTACTTA. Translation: CAISEGGGTFVSYEQYL.

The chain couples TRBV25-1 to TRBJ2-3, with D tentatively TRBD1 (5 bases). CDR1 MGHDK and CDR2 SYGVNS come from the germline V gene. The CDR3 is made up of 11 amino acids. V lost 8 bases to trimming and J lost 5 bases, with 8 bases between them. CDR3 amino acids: CASAQGDTQYF. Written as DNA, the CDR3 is TGTGCCAGCGCCCAGGGAGATACGCAGTATTTT.

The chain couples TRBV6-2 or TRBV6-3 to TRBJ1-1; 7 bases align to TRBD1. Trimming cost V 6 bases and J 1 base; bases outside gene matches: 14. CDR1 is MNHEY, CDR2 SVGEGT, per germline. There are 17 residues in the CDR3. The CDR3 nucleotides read TGTGCCAGCAGAAAGGTGGGACAGCGCAGTAAGAACACTGAAGCTTTCTTT. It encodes CASRKVGQRSKNTEAFF.

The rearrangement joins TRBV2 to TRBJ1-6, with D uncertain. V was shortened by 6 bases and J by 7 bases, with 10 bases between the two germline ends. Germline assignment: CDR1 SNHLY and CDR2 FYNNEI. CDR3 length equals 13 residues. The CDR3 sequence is CASSSSRNSPLHF. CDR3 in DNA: TGTGCCAGCAGCAGTAGTCGAAATTCACCCCTCCACTTT.

CDR3 nucleotides: TGTGCCACCATAGGGACAGGTGATGGCTACACCTTC. This gives the protein CATIGTGDGYTF. The chain recombines TRBV24-1 with TRBJ1-2, with 8 bases aligning to TRBD1. Germline V gene data show CDR1 as KGHDR and CDR2 as SFDVKD. CDR3 length: 12 residues. V was pared by 8 bases and J by 6 bases, with 4 bases of the junction left unmatched.

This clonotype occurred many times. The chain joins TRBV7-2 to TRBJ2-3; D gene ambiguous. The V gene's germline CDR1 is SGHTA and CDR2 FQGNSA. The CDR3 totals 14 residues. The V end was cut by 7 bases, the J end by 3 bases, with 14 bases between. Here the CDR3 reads CASTHIGATDTQYF. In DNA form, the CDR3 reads TGTGCCAGCACCCACATCGGAGCTACAGATACGCAGTATTTT.

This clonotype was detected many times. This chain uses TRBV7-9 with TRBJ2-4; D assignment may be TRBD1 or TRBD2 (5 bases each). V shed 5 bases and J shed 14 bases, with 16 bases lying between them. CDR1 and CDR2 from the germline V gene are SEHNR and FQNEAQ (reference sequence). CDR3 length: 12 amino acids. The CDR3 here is CASSAGTGLEYF. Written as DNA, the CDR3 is TGTGCCAGCAGCGCCGGGACGGGGTTGGAGTACTTC.

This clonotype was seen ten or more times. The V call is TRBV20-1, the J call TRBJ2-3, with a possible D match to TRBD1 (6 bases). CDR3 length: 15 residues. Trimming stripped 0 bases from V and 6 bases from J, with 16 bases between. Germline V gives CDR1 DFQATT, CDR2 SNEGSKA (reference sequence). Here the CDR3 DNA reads TGCAGTGCTAGAGACACCCAGGGGAAAGGTGATACGCAGTATTTT. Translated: CSARDTQGKGDTQYF.

CDR3 residues: CASSLRTTGNYGYTF. In nucleotides, the CDR3 is TGCGCCAGCAGCCTCCGAACCACAGGGAACTATGGCTACACCTTC. The chain combines TRBV5-1 with TRBJ1-2; a weak D match, TRBD1 (6 bases). Germline V CDR1 and CDR2: SGHRS, YFSETQ. There are 15 residues in the CDR3. Deletions cut 4 bases from V and 2 bases from J, with 15 bases between.

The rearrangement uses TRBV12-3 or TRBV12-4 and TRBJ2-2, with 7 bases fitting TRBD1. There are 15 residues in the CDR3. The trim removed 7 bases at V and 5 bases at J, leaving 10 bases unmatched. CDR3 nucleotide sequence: TGTGCCAGCACCCAAAGAGGGGGCCGGACCGGGGAGCTGTTTTTT. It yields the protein CASTQRGGRTGELFF.

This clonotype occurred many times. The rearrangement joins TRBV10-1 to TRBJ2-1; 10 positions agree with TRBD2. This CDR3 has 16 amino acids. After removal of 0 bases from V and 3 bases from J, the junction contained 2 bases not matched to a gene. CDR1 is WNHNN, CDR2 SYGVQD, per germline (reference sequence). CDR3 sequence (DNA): TGCGCCAGCAGTGAGTCGGAGCGGGGGGGCTACAATGAGCAGTTCTTC. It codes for CASSESERGGYNEQFF.

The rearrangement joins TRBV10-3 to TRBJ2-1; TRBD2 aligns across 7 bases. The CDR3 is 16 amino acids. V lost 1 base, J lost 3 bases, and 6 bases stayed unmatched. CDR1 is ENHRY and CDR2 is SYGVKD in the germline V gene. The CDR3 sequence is CAISEYAGEIYNEQFF. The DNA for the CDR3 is TGTGCCATCAGTGAGTATGCGGGGGAGATCTACAATGAGCAGTTCTTC.

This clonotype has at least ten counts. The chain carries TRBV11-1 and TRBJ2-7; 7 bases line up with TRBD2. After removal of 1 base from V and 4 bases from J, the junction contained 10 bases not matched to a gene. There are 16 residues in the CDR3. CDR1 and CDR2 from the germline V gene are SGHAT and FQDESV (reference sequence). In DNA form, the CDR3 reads TGTGCCAGCAGCTTAGGGGGCGGGGAGGGGATATACGAGCAGTACTTC. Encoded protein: CASSLGGGEGIYEQYF.